Sequencing of this T cell receptor beta chain was carried out in a study of response to subunit inactivated influenza vaccine. The CDR3 runs 15 residues. The V end was cut by 3 bases, the J end by 7 bases, with 16 bases between. Germline V gives CDR1 MNHEY, CDR2 SMNVEV (reference sequence). TCRdb fed the RT-PCR reads into MiXCR, producing one record per CDR3 protein. The sample consists of just over 300,000 distinct CDR3 sequences, 21% of them appearing once. Findings and caveats of the study: Each seasonal influenza vaccination, the authors suggested, recruits few new T cells.

On this clonotype itself: Antigen: not known.

The genes are TRBV27 and TRBJ2-1; D assignment may be TRBD1 or TRBD2 (5 bases each). The sequence was obtained from a man aged 50-75 years who received an inactivated influenza vaccine. The sequencing used PBMCs from blood, collected around 22 months after vaccination. CDR3 residues: CASSFEGVGQNEQFF. In DNA form, the CDR3 reads TGTGCCAGCAGTTTCGAGGGAGTGGGGCAGAATGAGCAGTTCTTC.